The 20 T cell receptor beta chains given below trace back to one sample, sequenced in a study of tumor-infiltrating lymphocytes in primary liver carcinoma. Taking 20-30 mg of unsorted bulk tissue, the authors co-extracted RNA and DNA. The input was about 490 ng total RNA; TCR beta cDNA was made from it with a constant-region primer. ARM-PCR, slightly modified, supplied the TCR beta libraries through three nested multiplex PCR rounds. The first two PCR rounds used TRBV1-TRBV30 primers with a Cbeta primer, nine to eleven cycles each. TCRdb called the multiplex PCR reads again in MiXCR, with one record for every CDR3 protein. The sample contains over 35,000 distinct CDR3 sequences, around 72% of which appear only once. Sequencing used liver tumor tissue from sampling region 2. As for subset: tumor region T2, inferior pole. The receptors here all came from a man between 40 and 49 years old with primary liver carcinoma and hepatitis B virus infection.

The rearrangement links TRBV6-2 or TRBV6-3 to TRBJ2-5, with a weak D call TRBD2 (6 bases). The CDR3 is 11 amino acids. Looked up from germline, CDR1 is MNHEY and CDR2 is SVGEGT. Trimming removed 10 bases at V and 9 bases at J, with 15 bases between. The CDR3 sequence is CAISSGEAQYF. CDR3 in DNA: TGTGCCATCAGCTCGGGGGAGGCCCAGTACTTC.

Note on this clonotype: A read error is possible here, since a much larger clone lies one base away. The J gene is TRBJ2-1, the V gene TRBV25-1; 8 positions match TRBD2. The CDR3 contains 14 residues. CDR1 MGHDK and CDR2 SYGVNS come from the germline V gene. CDR3 sequence: CASSESGGGNDQFF. In nucleotides, the CDR3 is TGTGCCAGCAGTGAATCGGGGGGGGGCAATGATCAGTTCTTC.

In its sample, this clonotype was seen once. The conserved phenylalanine or tryptophan normally closing the CDR3 is absent here, so this likely arose from a read error. The DNA is omitted, as the CDR3 cannot be located on it reliably, and the CDR3 follows TCRdb's listing. The rearrangement joins TRBV4-1 to TRBJ2-1. The CDR3 spans 16 residues, counting both ends. CDR1 is MGHRA, CDR2 YSYEKL, per germline. CDR3 sequence: CASSQEASTGYNEQLL.

This clonotype was seen many times. This chain connects TRBV7-3 to TRBJ2-1; 7 bases match TRBD1. The CDR3 has 14 residues. The J segment lost 7 bases and the V segment lost 2 bases, leaving 5 bases of the junction unmatched. Germline CDR1 SGHTA, CDR2 FQGTGA. In DNA form, the CDR3 reads TGTGCCAGCAGCTTAGACAGGGCAGGTAATGAGCAGTTCTTC. This sequence encodes CASSLDRAGNEQFF.

Comments on this clonotype: The CDR3 does not close with the conserved phenylalanine or tryptophan, likely indicating a read error. V is TRBV6-1 and J is TRBJ1-3; D possibly corresponds to TRBD1 (5 bases). The CDR3 sequence is 15 residues long. Germline V lookup: CDR1 MNHNS, CDR2 SASEGT. For the CDR3, the DNA is TGTTCCAGCGGACCAGGGACGGCCTCTGGAACCACCATATATTCT. Translation gives CSSGPGTASGTTIYS.

As concerns this clonotype: This may arise from a read error, as a much more abundant clone is one base away. The chain carries TRBV28 and TRBJ1-1; D remains unclear. Germline CDR1 MDHEN, CDR2 SYDVKM. The CDR3 runs to 12 residues. CDR3 amino acids: CVSEDGGTEAFF. The CDR3 coding sequence is TGTGTCTCGGAGGATGGAGGGACTGAAGCTTTCTTT.

By share, this clonotype ranks as medium-sized. The V and J genes are TRBV5-5 and TRBJ2-5; the D gene is possibly TRBD2 (7 bases). CDR1 SGHKS and CDR2 YYEKEE come from the germline V gene (reference sequence). V lost 6 bases and J 4 bases, leaving 16 bases between the germline ends. The CDR3 consists of 14 residues. This chain's CDR3 is CASTWGGRGETQYF. The CDR3 DNA sequence: TGTGCCAGCACCTGGGGGGGGCGCGGAGAGACCCAGTACTTC.

Points on this clonotype: A read error may account for a junction end that differs from germline. The chain links TRBV6-1 to TRBJ1-1; 8 bases align to TRBD1. Germline-derived CDR1 and CDR2 are MNHNS and SASEGT. The CDR3 covers 14 residues. The CDR3 nucleotides read TGTGCCATCAGTTACTCGACAGGGGTCACAGAAGCTTTCTTT. Amino acids: CAISYSTGVTEAFF.

This clonotype was observed many times. The V call is TRBV5-1, the J call TRBJ1-1; 9 positions match TRBD1. Germline CDR1 SGHRS, CDR2 YFSETQ. Unmatched junction bases numbered 1, after V lost 3 bases and J lost 1 base. The CDR3 is made up of 14 amino acids. The CDR3 sequence: CASSSGQGNTEAFF. As DNA, the CDR3 is TGCGCCAGCAGCTCGGGACAGGGGAACACTGAAGCTTTCTTT.

This clonotype was recorded only once. The J gene is TRBJ2-7, the V gene TRBV9; TRBD1 or TRBD2 may be the D gene (5 bases each). CDR1 SGDLS and CDR2 YYNGEE come from the germline V gene. The CDR3 contains 15 residues. The CDR3 here is CDSSVGDGSTYEQYF. CDR3 nucleotides: TGTGACAGTAGCGTAGGGGACGGGTCGACGTACGAGCAGTACTTC. Filled out from reference TRBV9 and TRBJ2-7, the complete variable domain reads DSGVTQTPKHLITATGQRVTLRCSPRSGDLSVYWYQQSLDQGLQFLIQYYNGEERAKGNILERFSAQQFPDLHSELNLSSLELGDSALYFCDSSVGDGSTYEQYFGPGTRLTVT.

This clonotype rates as medium-sized (0.01 to 0.1%). The chain combines TRBV5-1 with TRBJ2-1; TRBD2 matches at 7 bases. CDR3 length: 17 residues. The germline CDR1 and CDR2 sequences are SGHRS and YFSETQ. J lost 7 bases, V lost 4 bases, and 17 bases had no gene match. The CDR3: CASSHGGSGIRVNEQFF. CDR3 coding DNA: TGCGCCAGCAGCCACGGAGGAAGCGGGATTCGTGTTAATGAGCAGTTCTTC.

A word on this clonotype: A junction boundary mismatches the germline segment, possibly from a read error. The rearrangement uses TRBV9 and TRBJ2-7; the match to TRBD1 covers 8 bases. Germline V gene sequence: CDR1 SGDLS, CDR2 YYNGEE. The CDR3 sequence is 15 residues long. CDR3 residues: CGSSAGDRSTYEQYF. For the CDR3, the DNA is TGTGGCAGCAGCGCAGGGGACAGGTCGACGTACGAGCAGTACTTC.

This chain connects TRBV11-3 to TRBJ1-5; the D gene is possibly TRBD1 (5 bases). CDR1 is SGHNT and CDR2 is YENEEA in the germline V gene. This CDR3 has 15 amino acids. The DNA of the CDR3 is TGTACCCGCAGCTTAGGTCTGGGGGTGGCTCAGCCCCAGCATTTT. Amino acid sequence: CTRSLGLGVAQPQHF. The full variable domain, completed using reference TRBV11-3 and TRBJ1-5, is EAGVVQSPRYKIIEKKQPVAFWCNPISGHNTLYWYLQNLGQGPELLIRYENEEAVDDSQLPKDRFSAERLKGVDSTLKIQPAELGDSAVYLCTRSLGLGVAQPQHFGDGTRLSIL.

Of note for this clonotype: Without the conserved terminal phenylalanine or tryptophan, this CDR3 likely stems from a read error. V usage is TRBV4-2 and J usage is TRBJ2-1, with 7 positions matching TRBD2. CDR1 and CDR2 from the germline V gene are LGHNA and YNFKEQ. The CDR3 covers 17 residues. The CDR3 region has the DNA TGTGCCAGTAGCCAAGTTTCAGCGGGATATACGGGGAATGAGCAGTTCCTC. Its protein is CASSQVSAGYTGNEQFL.

This clonotype was observed a handful of times. The chain carries TRBV14 and TRBJ2-3; 9 bases align to TRBD2. CDR1 is SGHDN, CDR2 FVKESK, per germline. The CDR3 spans 15 residues. V lost 6 bases to trimming and J lost 0 bases; unmatched junction nucleotides: 4. CDR3 loop: CASRLSGGSTDTQYF. CDR3 nucleotide sequence: TGTGCCAGCAGACTAAGCGGGGGGAGCACAGATACGCAGTATTTT. The whole variable domain, remainder taken from reference TRBV14 and TRBJ2-3, is EAGVTQFPSHSVIEKGQTVTLRCDPISGHDNLYWYRRVMGKEIKFLLHFVKESKQDESGMPNNRFLAERTGGTYSTLKVQPAELEDSGVYFCASRLSGGSTDTQYFGPGTRLTVL.

This chain links TRBV19 with TRBJ2-1; the match to TRBD1 covers 7 bases. From germline, CDR1 is LNHDA and CDR2 SQIVND (reference sequence). Germline trimming cut 5 bases from V and 8 bases from J; bases unmatched to any gene: 12. The length of the CDR3 is 15 residues. CDR3: CASSSGTEATHEQFF. CDR3 sequence (DNA): TGTGCCAGTAGTTCTGGGACAGAGGCTACTCATGAGCAGTTCTTC. Based on the CDR3 plus reference TRBV19 and TRBJ2-1, the full variable domain is DGGITQSPKYLFRKEGQNVTLSCEQNLNHDAMYWYRQDPGQGLRLIYYSQIVNDFQKGDIAEGYSVSREKKESFPLTVTSAQKNPTAFYLCASSSGTEATHEQFFGPGTRLTVL.

Points on this clonotype: At one end the junction does not follow the germline gene, possibly because of a read error. This chain links TRBV11-2 with TRBJ1-1; D call uncertain. CDR1 is SGHAT and CDR2 is FQNNGV in the germline V gene. The CDR3 runs 14 residues. The CDR3 region is CASSPLWPNTEVFF. The CDR3 bases are TGTGCCAGCAGCCCCCTCTGGCCGAATACTGAAGTTTTCTTT.

The rearrangement links TRBV14 to TRBJ2-1; D is possibly TRBD1 (6 bases). V was trimmed by 9 bases and J by 6 bases, leaving 24 bases between them. CDR1 SGHDN and CDR2 FVKESK come from the germline V gene. The CDR3 extends over 16 amino acids. The CDR3 nucleotides read TGTGCCAGTAGTGCCGTAGGGGGATGGGTAATCAATGAGCAGTTCTTC. It is translated as CASSAVGGWVINEQFF.

A note on this clonotype: At one boundary the junction diverges from the germline segment, which might be a read error. This sequence joins TRBV5-1 and TRBJ2-5, with TRBD2 matching over 7 bases. Germline V gives CDR1 SGHRS, CDR2 YFSETQ. This CDR3 spans 15 amino acids. CDR3 coding DNA: TGCGCCAGCAGCTCGGCGGGGACTACCGAGGAGACCCAGTCCTTC. Translating gives CASSSAGTTEETQSF.

Notes on this clonotype: The conserved phenylalanine or tryptophan normally closing the CDR3 is absent here, so this likely arose from a read error. No DNA is shown, since the ends of the CDR3 on it are uncertain; the CDR3 is the one TCRdb lists. The chain uses TRBV5-6 and TRBJ2-5; TRBD1, the D gene given by the table, was not confirmed from the DNA. CDR1 and CDR2 (germline): SGHDT, YYEEEE. The CDR3 has 15 amino acids, counting both end residues. The CDR3 sequence is CASSFRGNPRETQYL.